The 7 T cell receptor beta chains listed next were all sequenced from one sample in a study of cytomegalovirus exposure and HLA in healthy donors. The PCR had 60 Vbeta and 13 Jbeta primers. Sequencing used immunoSEQ multiplex PCR; TCRdb keeps in-frame clones, though not all of them. The sample holds under 95,000 clones, less than 10% seen once. The specimen was PBMCs. These receptors all come from a man aged 50-60 years in good health and CMV-seronegative.

This sequence joins TRBV6-5 and TRBJ1-6; D ambiguous. The CDR3 covers 12 residues. The V gene's germline CDR1 is MNHEY and CDR2 SVGAGI. V lost 8 bases to trimming and J lost 12 bases, with 14 bases between them. The CDR3 DNA sequence: TGTGCCAGCCGAAGCGAGGGAGGACCCCTCCACTTT. Translated: CASRSEGGPLHF.

The gene calls are TRBV10-3 and TRBJ2-5, with D perhaps TRBD1 (6 bases). CDR3 length equals 17 residues. Trimming cost V 10 bases and J 1 base, with 25 bases left between them. The germline CDR1 and CDR2 sequences are ENHRY and SYGVKD. The CDR3 DNA follows: TGTGCCACCTCCCCAACCTTACAGGGTCTGTCCCAAGAGACCCAGTACTTC. This codes for CATSPTLQGLSQETQYF.

The table lists this clone with a few counts. Different DNA sequences within this sample yield the same CDR3. The chain combines TRBV11-2 with TRBJ2-7, with D possibly matching TRBD2 (5 bases). The CDR3 covers 14 residues. The germline CDR1 and CDR2 sequences are SGHAT and FQNNGV. Trimming left V 0 bases short and J 4 bases short, with 10 bases between. CDR3 nucleotides: TGTGCCAGCAGCTTAGATCCGCCGGGATACGAGCAGTACTTC. Its protein product is CASSLDPPGYEQYF.

This clone has just a few counts. J is TRBJ2-7 and V is TRBV15; TRBD1 matches at 9 bases. The V gene end was trimmed by 5 bases and the J gene end by 1 base; junction bases not matched to a gene: 3. Germline assignment: CDR1 LNHNV and CDR2 YYDKDF (reference sequence). The CDR3 covers 14 residues. The CDR3 protein is CATSRDRVSYEQYF. The CDR3 DNA follows: TGTGCCACCAGCCGGGACAGGGTTTCCTACGAGCAGTACTTC.

This clone has only a few counts. The rearrangement joins TRBV4-2 to TRBJ2-3; 9 bases align to TRBD1. With 4 bases clipped from V and 2 bases from J, the junction kept 7 bases outside the gene matches. Germline V gives CDR1 LGHNA, CDR2 YNFKEQ. This CDR3 spans 16 amino acids. CDR3 in amino acids: CASSPGQGSNTDTQYF. The CDR3 nucleotides are TGTGCCAGCAGCCCGGGACAGGGTTCAAACACAGATACGCAGTATTTT.

There are a few counts of this clone. The rearrangement joins TRBV4-3 to TRBJ2-2, with 10 bases aligning to TRBD2. The CDR3 contains 21 residues. Germline CDR1 reads LGHNA; CDR2 reads YSLEER. V dropped 0 bases and J dropped 0; count of bases not matched to a gene: 13. DNA for the CDR3: TGCGCCAGCAGCCAAGATTCCGCGGGACTAGCGAGATCTCCGAACACCGGGGAGCTGTTTTTT. This encodes CASSQDSAGLARSPNTGELFF.

This clone has a handful of counts. The chain combines TRBV7-3 with TRBJ2-1; 8 nucleotides align to TRBD2. CDR1 and CDR2 (germline): SGHTA, FQGTGA. Unmatched junction bases numbered 8, after V lost 5 bases and J lost 5 bases. This CDR3 region has 15 residues. The CDR3 bases are TGTGCCAGCAGCGCCGGGACTAGAAACCACAATGAGCAGTTCTTC. This translates into CASSAGTRNHNEQFF.